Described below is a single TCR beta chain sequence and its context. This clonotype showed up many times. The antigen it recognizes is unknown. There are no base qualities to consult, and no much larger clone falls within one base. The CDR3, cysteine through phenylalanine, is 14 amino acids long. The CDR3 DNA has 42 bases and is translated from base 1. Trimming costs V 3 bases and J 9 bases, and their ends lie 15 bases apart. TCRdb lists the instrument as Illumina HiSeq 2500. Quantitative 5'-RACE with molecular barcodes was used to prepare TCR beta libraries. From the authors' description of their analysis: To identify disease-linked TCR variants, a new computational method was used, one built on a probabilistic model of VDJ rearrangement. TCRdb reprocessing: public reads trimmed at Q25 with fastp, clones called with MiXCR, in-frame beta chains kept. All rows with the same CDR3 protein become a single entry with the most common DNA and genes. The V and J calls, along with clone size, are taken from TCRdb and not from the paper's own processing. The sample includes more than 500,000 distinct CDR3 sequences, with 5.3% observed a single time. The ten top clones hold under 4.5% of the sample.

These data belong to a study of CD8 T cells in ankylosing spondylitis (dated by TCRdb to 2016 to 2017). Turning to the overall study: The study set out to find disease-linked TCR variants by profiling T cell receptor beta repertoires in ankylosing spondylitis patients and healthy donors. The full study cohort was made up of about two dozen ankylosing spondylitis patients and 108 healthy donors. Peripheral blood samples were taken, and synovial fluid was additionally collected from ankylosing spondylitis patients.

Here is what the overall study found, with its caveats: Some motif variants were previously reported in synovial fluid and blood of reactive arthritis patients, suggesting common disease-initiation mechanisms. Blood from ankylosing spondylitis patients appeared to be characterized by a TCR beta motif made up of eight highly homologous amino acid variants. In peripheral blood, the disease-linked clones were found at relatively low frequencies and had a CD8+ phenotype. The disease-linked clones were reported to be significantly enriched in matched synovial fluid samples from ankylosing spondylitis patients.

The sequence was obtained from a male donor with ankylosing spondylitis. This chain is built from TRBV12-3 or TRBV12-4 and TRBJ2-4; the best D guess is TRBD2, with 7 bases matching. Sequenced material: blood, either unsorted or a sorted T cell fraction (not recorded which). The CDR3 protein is CASSFLQGGGIQYF. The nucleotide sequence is TGTGCCAGCAGTTTCCTCCAGGGAGGGGGCATTCAGTACTTC.